A selection of T cell receptor beta chains follows, all from one sample in a study of vaccination effects on CD4 cells after COVID-19. These TCRs' antigens remain unknown. Using immunoSEQ multiplex PCR, the repertoire was profiled, and TCRdb retains in-frame clones only, with some absent. The data show 24,000 or so clones, roughly 76% seen once. This material consisted of CD4+ T cells from PBMCs cultured with HCoV-229E spike peptides, taken after COVID-19 vaccination. The receptors here all came from a human donor who received a COVID-19 vaccine. Both conserved end residues are part of each CDR3. The D gene is left open where the match is weak. Expanded clones are given a class, and other clones once, few, many or no size at all.

d_call j_call clone_size v_call cdr3_aa cdr3_nt
TRBD1 TRBJ1-1 few TRBV3-1/TRBV3-2 CASSQVRTGVTEAFF TGTGCCAGCAGCCAAGTGAGGACAGGGGTTACTGAAGCTTTCTTT
- TRBJ2-3 - TRBV14 CASRLQGSSTDTQYF TGTGCCAGCAGACTACAGGGTTCTAGCACAGATACGCAGTATTTT
TRBD1 TRBJ1-1 once TRBV18 CASSQGTGLTNTEAFF TGTGCCAGCTCACAGGGGACAGGACTTACGAACACTGAAGCTTTCTTT
- TRBJ2-2 - TRBV5-1 CASSLAPATGELFF TGCGCCAGCAGCTTGGCCCCTGCAACCGGGGAGCTGTTTTTT
- TRBJ1-5 once TRBV6-1 CASSESSGSQPQHF TGTGCCAGCAGTGAATCCTCGGGTAGTCAGCCCCAGCATTTT
- TRBJ1-6 once TRBV6-6 CASSYGGSNSPLHF TGTGCCAGCAGTTACGGTGGGTCCAATTCACCCCTCCACTTT
TRBD2 TRBJ2-4 - TRBV19 CASRAGTTGNIQYF TGTGCCAGTCGAGCCGGGACTACGGGAAACATTCAGTACTTC
- TRBJ1-1 - TRBV3-1/TRBV3-2 CASSPRTNMNTEAFF TGTGCCAGCAGCCCCAGGACAAATATGAACACTGAAGCTTTCTTT
- TRBJ1-2 - TRBV5-4 CASSFRTGGYTF TGTGCCAGCAGCTTTAGGACGGGTGGCTACACCTTC
- TRBJ1-5 - TRBV19 CASIAGFGQPQHF TGTGCCAGTATTGCAGGGTTCGGTCAGCCCCAGCATTTT
- TRBJ1-3 - TRBV5-6 CASSFQGTVPGNTIYF TGTGCCAGCAGCTTCCAGGGTACGGTTCCTGGAAACACCATATATTTT
TRBD2 TRBJ2-3 - TRBV6-2/TRBV6-3 CASSWTSGTDTQYF TGTGCCAGCAGTTGGACTAGCGGCACAGATACGCAGTATTTT
TRBD1 TRBJ2-7 - TRBV6-5 CASTAGQGTYEQYF TGTGCCAGCACCGCGGGACAGGGGACCTACGAGCAGTACTTC
TRBD1 TRBJ2-2 - TRBV27 CASSLSWDRVTGELFF TGTGCCAGCAGTTTAAGTTGGGACAGGGTAACCGGGGAGCTGTTTTTT
- TRBJ1-1 - TRBV12-3/TRBV12-4 CASSSRGRKAFF TGTGCCAGCAGTTCCCGGGGTCGAAAAGCTTTCTTT
TRBD1 TRBJ2-3 - TRBV5-1 CASSPDRGSDTQYF TGCGCCAGCAGCCCTGACAGGGGATCAGATACGCAGTATTTT
TRBD1 TRBJ1-1 once TRBV18 CASSPSGTANTEAFF TGTGCCAGCTCACCGTCCGGGACAGCGAACACTGAAGCTTTCTTT
- TRBJ2-7 few TRBV3-1/TRBV3-2 CASSQYGAGDYEQYF TGTGCCAGCAGCCAATATGGGGCAGGGGACTACGAGCAGTACTTC
TRBD2 TRBJ2-1 - TRBV30 CAWSALLAGGSYNEQFF TGTGCCTGGAGTGCCCTTCTAGCGGGGGGCTCCTACAATGAGCAGTTCTTC
TRBD2 TRBJ2-1 - TRBV7-7 CASSSGRAANNEQFF TGTGCCAGCAGCAGCGGGAGGGCCGCTAACAATGAGCAGTTCTTC
TRBD2 TRBJ2-3 - TRBV4-2 CASSQDRAGGTDTQYF TGTGCCAGCAGCCAAGATCGAGCGGGGGGCACAGATACGCAGTATTTT
TRBD2 TRBJ2-2 - TRBV6-4 CASSDGTSTGELFF TGTGCCAGCAGTGACGGGACTAGCACCGGGGAGCTGTTTTTT
- TRBJ2-7 once TRBV11-2 CASSLSAANYEQYF TGTGCCAGCAGCTTATCCGCGGCCAACTACGAGCAGTACTTC
- TRBJ2-5 - TRBV10-2 CASSELLSWYLVETQYF TGCGCCAGCAGTGAGTTGCTTAGCTGGTATTTAGTGGAGACCCAGTACTTC
- TRBJ1-6 - TRBV4-1 CASTHGDSPLHF TGCGCCAGCACCCATGGGGATTCACCCCTCCACTTT
- TRBJ1-1 - TRBV29-1 CSVQGQHEAFF TGCAGCGTGCAAGGACAGCATGAAGCTTTCTTT
- TRBJ1-6 - TRBV7-9 CASSLEQYNSPLHF TGTGCCAGCAGCTTAGAACAGTATAATTCACCCCTCCACTTT
TRBD2 TRBJ2-5 - TRBV24-1 CATSVKQTSGRGETQYF TGTGCCACCAGTGTGAAACAGACTAGCGGGAGAGGAGAGACCCAGTACTTC
TRBD2 TRBJ2-1 - TRBV5-1 CASSSEASGRGGNEQFF TGCGCCAGCAGCTCGGAGGCTAGCGGGAGAGGCGGCAATGAGCAGTTCTTC
TRBD2 TRBJ2-3 - TRBV18 CASSLSVPLADSTDTQYF TGTGCCAGCTCACTATCAGTACCACTAGCGGACAGCACAGATACGCAGTATTTT
TRBD1 TRBJ2-2 once TRBV18 CASSPLRGPEGTGELFF TGTGCCAGCTCACCACTCAGGGGGCCGGAGGGCACCGGGGAGCTGTTTTTT
TRBD1 TRBJ1-6 few TRBV3-1/TRBV3-2 CASSPGTGKSPLHF TGTGCCAGCAGCCCTGGGACAGGGAAGTCACCCCTCCACTTT
TRBD1 TRBJ1-2 - TRBV10-3 CAIRETGRGRGNYGYTF TGTGCCATCAGGGAGACAGGGAGAGGGAGAGGTAACTATGGCTACACCTTC
- TRBJ2-3 - TRBV29-1 CSVELGRGDTQYF TGCAGCGTTGAATTGGGGCGCGGAGATACGCAGTATTTT
- TRBJ2-2 - TRBV19 CASSIRGSGELFF TGTGCCAGTAGTATTAGGGGATCCGGGGAGCTGTTTTTT
- TRBJ2-5 - TRBV5-1 CASSYPGQETQYF TGCGCCAGCAGCTACCCAGGCCAAGAGACCCAGTACTTC
- TRBJ2-7 - TRBV9 CASSVGGGPTYEQYF TGTGCCAGCAGCGTAGGTGGGGGGCCGACCTACGAGCAGTACTTC
- TRBJ2-1 - TRBV18 CASEGTYNEQFF TGTGCCAGCGAGGGAACCTACAATGAGCAGTTCTTC
- TRBJ1-2 - TRBV6-1 CASSESGAGLLYGYTF TGTGCCAGCAGTGAATCTGGGGCAGGGTTACTTTATGGCTACACCTTC
- TRBJ1-5 - TRBV4-1 CASSQVTTGLNQPQHF TGCGCCAGCAGCCAAGTCACAACGGGCCTCAATCAGCCCCAGCATTTT
TRBD1 TRBJ1-5 few TRBV19 CASSIVRGGTNQPQHF TGTGCCAGTAGTATAGTCAGGGGGGGAACCAATCAGCCCCAGCATTTT
- TRBJ1-1 - TRBV19 CASSIRGQFYTEAFF TGTGCCAGTAGTATTAGAGGACAGTTTTACACTGAAGCTTTCTTT